Presented here are 32 T cell receptor beta chains from one specimen sequenced in a study of CD8+CD57+ T cells in acquired aplastic anemia. The template for TCR beta VDJ and CDR3 sequence profiling was genomic DNA. TCRdb redid the calling of the reads with MiXCR, one entry per CDR3 protein. The sample holds roughly 130,000 distinct CDR3 sequences, 40% to 60% seen once. The sequenced sample was sorted CD4+, CD8+, or CD8+CD57+ T cells (not recorded which) from PBMCs. These receptors originate from a human donor in good health, serving as a control.

The chain employs TRBV9 and TRBJ1-2; the D is unclear. The CDR3 consists of 12 residues. The germline V gene has CDR1 SGDLS and CDR2 YYNGEE. V gave up 0 bases and J gave up 5 bases, with 5 bases separating them. The CDR3 DNA is TGTGCCAGCAGCGTAGTTCAGTATGGCTACACCTTC. It specifies CASSVVQYGYTF.

The chain joins TRBV28 to TRBJ2-7, with a tentative D call TRBD2 (5 bases). Germline loops: CDR1 MDHEN, CDR2 SYDVKM. The V and J ends lost 6 bases and 0 bases respectively, with 12 bases between them. This CDR3 is 14 amino acids long. The CDR3 protein is CASSQGRGSYEQYF. CDR3 sequence (DNA): TGTGCCAGCAGCCAAGGACGGGGCTCCTACGAGCAGTACTTC.

This clonotype has ten or more counts. The V gene is TRBV14, the J gene TRBJ1-3; D is perhaps TRBD1 (5 bases). The CDR3 loop spans 16 amino acids. The V end was cut by 4 bases, the J end by 3 bases, with 16 bases between. CDR1 and CDR2 (germline): SGHDN, FVKESK. The CDR3 protein is CASSLFFGGVGNTIYF. In DNA form, the CDR3 reads TGTGCCAGCAGCCTATTCTTCGGGGGTGTTGGAAACACCATATATTTT.

The chain's CDR3 is CASSLFAGESYEQYF. The CDR3 region has the DNA TGTGCCAGCAGCTTATTTGCCGGGGAATCCTACGAGCAGTACTTC. The chain uses TRBV7-2 and TRBJ2-7, with a weak D call TRBD2 (5 bases). The CDR3 is 15 residues long. The germline V gene encodes CDR1 SGHTA and CDR2 FQGNSA. V dropped 2 bases and J dropped 1 base, with 12 bases sitting between them.

This clonotype has only one observation. V and J are TRBV5-4 and TRBJ2-1; perhaps TRBD2 as D (6 bases). Germline CDR1 SGHNT, CDR2 YYREEE (reference sequence). The CDR3 totals 16 residues. Trimming removed 1 base at V and 2 bases at J, with 13 bases between. This CDR3 is CASSLMVAATYNEQFF. CDR3 DNA sequence: TGTGCCAGCAGCTTGATGGTAGCGGCTACCTACAATGAGCAGTTCTTC.

In this sample, this clonotype turned up many times. The chain is built from TRBV11-1 and TRBJ2-3; 12 bases align to TRBD2. The CDR3 covers 17 residues. Looked up from germline, CDR1 is SGHAT and CDR2 is FQDESV (reference sequence). The trim removed 5 bases at V and 2 bases at J, leaving 8 bases unmatched. The CDR3 nucleotides are TGTGCCAGCAGCCCTACTAGCGGGGGGCCAATCACAGATACGCAGTATTTT. Protein: CASSPTSGGPITDTQYF. Full variable domain (outside the CDR3, taken from reference TRBV11-1 and TRBJ2-3): EAEVAQSPRYKITEKSQAVAFWCDPISGHATLYWYRQILGQGPELLVQFQDESVVDDSQLPKDRFSAERLKGVDSTLKIQPAELGDSAMYLCASSPTSGGPITDTQYFGPGTRLTVL.

Concerning this clonotype: A much larger clone lies one base from this, so it may be a read error. The chain is built from TRBV12-3 or TRBV12-4 and TRBJ2-2; tentatively, D is TRBD1 or TRBD2 (7 bases each). The germline V and J ends were trimmed by 5 bases and 7 bases, with 14 bases remaining between them. This CDR3 comprises 14 residues. The CDR3 loop is CASSVRGGRGELFF. The CDR3 nucleotides read TGTGCCAGCAGTGTCAGGGGGGGACGCGGGGAGCTGTTTTTT.

In its sample, this clonotype was seen many times. The rearrangement uses TRBV5-1 and TRBJ1-6; D unresolved. Germline CDR1 SGHRS, CDR2 YFSETQ. The CDR3 has 15 residues. V lost 2 bases and J 11 bases, leaving 17 bases between the germline ends. The CDR3 spells CASSFEAPEGTPLHF. The CDR3 region has the DNA TGCGCCAGCAGCTTCGAAGCCCCCGAGGGCACACCCCTCCACTTT.

By sample fraction, this clonotype is medium-sized. The chain carries TRBV10-3 and TRBJ2-7; 8 nucleotides agree with TRBD2. V lost 4 bases to trimming and J lost 6 bases; unmatched junction nucleotides: 8. Germline CDR1 and CDR2: ENHRY and SYGVKD. The CDR3 covers 14 residues. The CDR3 spells CAISVAGGASEQYF. The CDR3 nucleotides are TGTGCCATCAGTGTAGCCGGGGGGGCGTCCGAGCAGTACTTC.

The J gene is TRBJ2-7, the V gene TRBV6-5; no reliable D call. The V gene lost 2 bases and the J gene lost 6 bases, with 8 bases spanning the gap. The CDR3 has 12 amino acids. Germline CDR1 is MNHEY and CDR2 is SVGAGI. CDR3 in DNA: TGTGCCAGCAGTTACCCTGGCTCCGAGCAGTACTTC. It codes for CASSYPGSEQYF.

V gene TRBV10-2 combines with J gene TRBJ2-5; D is undetermined. CDR3 length: 11 residues. Deletions cut 8 bases from V and 5 bases from J, with 9 bases between. The V gene's germline CDR1 is WSHSY and CDR2 SAAADI. The CDR3 DNA reads as TGCGCCAGCGGGGAAGGGGAGACCCAGTACTTC. Translated: CASGEGETQYF.

This clonotype was seen ten or more times. CDR3 sequence: CSARDGTAPGSPLHF. CDR3 coding DNA: TGCAGTGCTAGAGATGGAACAGCCCCCGGTTCACCCCTCCACTTT. V is TRBV20-1 and J is TRBJ1-6, with D unclear. The CDR3 is 15 residues long. Trimming took 0 bases from V and 9 from J, leaving 15 bases between them. CDR1 DFQATT and CDR2 SNEGSKA come from the germline V gene (reference sequence).

In this sample, this clonotype turned up many times. The chain recombines TRBV5-1 with TRBJ2-2; D uncertain. Germline V CDR1 and CDR2: SGHRS, YFSETQ. The CDR3 totals 14 residues. V lost 4 bases, J lost 6 bases, and 13 bases lay in between. DNA of the CDR3: TGCGCCAGCAGCCTAGATCCATCAGCCGGGGAGCTGTTTTTT. Translation gives CASSLDPSAGELFF. Based on the CDR3 plus reference TRBV5-1 and TRBJ2-2, the full variable domain is KAGVTQTPRYLIKTRGQQVTLSCSPISGHRSVSWYQQTPGQGLQFLFEYFSETQRNKGNFPGRFSGRQFSNSRSEMNVSTLELGDSALYLCASSLDPSAGELFFGEGSRLTVL.

V gene TRBV2 combines with J gene TRBJ1-1; weak D call: TRBD1 (5 bases). Germline CDR1 SNHLY, CDR2 FYNNEI. Trimming removed 3 bases from V and 2 bases from J, with 7 bases in between. This CDR3 region has 13 residues. CDR3 coding DNA: TGTGCCAGCAGTGACGGGGCCAACACTGAAGCTTTCTTT. It yields the protein CASSDGANTEAFF.

This clonotype has a count of ten or more. The chain carries TRBV20-1 and TRBJ2-1; 16 nucleotides line up with TRBD2. Trimming took 3 bases from V and 4 from J; bases not matched to a gene: 3. This CDR3 has 16 amino acids. Germline loops: CDR1 DFQATT, CDR2 SNEGSKA (reference sequence). CDR3 residues: CSASGTSGGVYNEQFF. The CDR3 nucleotides read TGCAGTGCTAGTGGGACTAGCGGGGGGGTTTACAATGAGCAGTTCTTC.

This chain uses TRBV5-1 with TRBJ2-7, with 7 bases aligning to TRBD1. The trim removed 0 bases at V and 4 bases at J, leaving 4 bases unmatched. Germline V lookup: CDR1 SGHRS, CDR2 YFSETQ. CDR3 length: 14 residues. The chain's CDR3 is CASSLGQGGYEQYF. DNA of the CDR3: TGCGCCAGCAGCTTGGGACAGGGTGGTTACGAGCAGTACTTC.

This clonotype was recorded at least ten times. The V call is TRBV5-1, the J call TRBJ2-2; perhaps TRBD2 as D (5 bases). Germline CDR1 SGHRS, CDR2 YFSETQ. Trimming stripped 4 bases from V and 2 bases from J, with 15 bases between. The CDR3 is 16 residues long. CDR3 amino acids: CASSPVSRTNTGELFF. Written as DNA, the CDR3 is TGCGCCAGCAGCCCAGTCAGCCGGACTAACACCGGGGAGCTGTTTTTT. Filled out from reference TRBV5-1 and TRBJ2-2, the complete variable domain reads KAGVTQTPRYLIKTRGQQVTLSCSPISGHRSVSWYQQTPGQGLQFLFEYFSETQRNKGNFPGRFSGRQFSNSRSEMNVSTLELGDSALYLCASSPVSRTNTGELFFGEGSRLTVL.

In its sample, this clonotype was seen many times. The chain links TRBV11-2 to TRBJ2-7; 8 bases match TRBD1. The CDR3 is 16 residues long. Losses at the gene ends were 0 bases for V and 4 bases for J; bases not matched to a gene: 8. Germline loops: CDR1 SGHAT, CDR2 FQNNGV. The CDR3 DNA is TGTGCCAGCAGCTTAGATTTCGACAGGGGACGGTACGAGCAGTACTTC. It codes for CASSLDFDRGRYEQYF.

This chain joins TRBV7-6 and TRBJ2-3; a weak D match, TRBD2 (7 bases). CDR1 and CDR2 from the germline V gene are SGHVS and FNYEAQ. CDR3 length: 14 amino acids. The ends were cut back, 5 bases at V and 1 base at J, with 10 bases in the middle. CDR3 DNA sequence: TGTGCCAGCAGCCTCGGGGGGCGCACAGATACGCAGTATTTT. Its protein is CASSLGGRTDTQYF.

About this clonotype: Given a much more abundant clone one base away, this may be a read error. The chain couples TRBV6-5 to TRBJ2-1, with 10 positions matching TRBD2. Trimming took 2 bases from V and 15 from J; bases not matched to a gene: 13. The CDR3 covers 15 residues. Germline loops: CDR1 MNHEY, CDR2 SVGAGI. The CDR3 sequence: CASSYRPAGGPSVFF. The CDR3 DNA sequence: TGTGCCAGCAGTTACCGACCAGCGGGGGGGCCGAGTGTGTTCTTC.

There are a few counts of this clonotype. The chain is built from TRBV29-1 and TRBJ2-7; D call uncertain. There are 13 residues in the CDR3. Trimming pared 4 bases from V and 2 bases from J, leaving 12 bases between. Germline-derived CDR1 and CDR2 are SQVTM and ANQGSEA. The CDR3 loop is CSVGDGATYEQYF. CDR3 DNA sequence: TGCAGCGTTGGTGACGGAGCTACCTACGAGCAGTACTTC.

At least ten counts were recorded for this clonotype. V is TRBV10-3 and J is TRBJ1-1; D is possibly TRBD1 (5 bases). The CDR3 extends over 13 amino acids. V lost 6 bases to trimming and J lost 11 bases, with 19 bases between them. CDR1 and CDR2 from the germline V gene are ENHRY and SYGVKD. The CDR3 loop reads CAIRSSGGDGAFF. CDR3 nucleotides: TGTGCCATCAGATCCTCGGGGGGAGATGGCGCTTTCTTT.

V gene TRBV20-1 combines with J gene TRBJ1-1, with a weak D call TRBD1 (6 bases). The V and J ends lost 6 bases and 2 bases respectively, with 13 bases between them. The CDR3 totals 13 residues. Germline V gene data show CDR1 as DFQATT and CDR2 as SNEGSKA (reference sequence). The CDR3 region has the DNA TGCAGTGCGAAGCGGGGGGCAAACACTGAAGCTTTCTTT. Protein product: CSAKRGANTEAFF.

The rearrangement links TRBV7-2 to TRBJ2-3; 7 bases align to TRBD1. V dropped 5 bases and J dropped 6; count of bases not matched to a gene: 5. The CDR3 is 13 amino acids. Germline lookup yields CDR1 SGHTA and CDR2 FQGNSA. CDR3 protein: CASSHGTADTQYF. Written as DNA, the CDR3 is TGTGCCAGCAGCCACGGGACAGCTGATACGCAGTATTTT.

A word on this clonotype: One end of the junction fails to match germline, which may point to a read error. V usage is TRBV24-1 and J usage is TRBJ1-1; D unresolved. The germline gives CDR1 KGHDR, CDR2 SFDVKD. The CDR3 spans 12 residues. In DNA form, the CDR3 reads TGTGCCACCAGTGATTACGAAGGACCCTCTATCTTT. Amino acid sequence: CATSDYEGPSIF.

At least ten counts were recorded for this clonotype. The chain joins TRBV5-1 to TRBJ1-5; D remains ambiguous. This CDR3 is built from 14 residues. V lost 0 bases to trimming and J lost 1 base, with 5 bases between them. The germline V gene has CDR1 SGHRS and CDR2 YFSETQ. CDR3 coding DNA: TGCGCCAGCAGCTTGGGAACCAGCAATCAGCCCCAGCATTTT. Translation: CASSLGTSNQPQHF.

This clonotype was detected ten times or more. The chain carries TRBV12-3 or TRBV12-4 and TRBJ1-1, with D maybe TRBD1 (5 bases). The V and J ends lost 7 bases and 1 base respectively, with 13 bases between them. The CDR3 consists of 14 residues. The CDR3 loop is CASTSGLTNTEAFF. The CDR3 bases are TGTGCCAGCACCTCAGGGTTAACGAACACTGAAGCTTTCTTT.

The chain is built from TRBV5-6 and TRBJ2-1; the match to TRBD2 covers 8 bases. Per germline, CDR1 SGHDT and CDR2 YYEEEE. Trimming at V came to 3 bases and at J to 15 bases, leaving 14 bases not matched to a gene. The CDR3 is 14 residues long. The CDR3 protein is CASSSAQRGGNLFF. The CDR3 DNA reads TGTGCCAGCAGCTCAGCCCAACGGGGGGGTAATCTGTTCTTC.

The J gene is TRBJ1-1, the V gene TRBV25-1, with 9 bases identical to TRBD1. V was clipped by 5 bases and J by 4 bases; unmatched bases: 11. CDR1 and CDR2 (germline): MGHDK, SYGVNS. The CDR3 is 16 amino acids. CDR3 DNA: TGTGCCAGCAGTCGGGACAGGGTAGGAGTGAGCACTGAAGCTTTCTTT. It codes for CASSRDRVGVSTEAFF.

The chain links TRBV3-1 to TRBJ2-5, with D tentatively TRBD1 or TRBD2 (5 bases each). The germline CDR1 and CDR2 sequences are LGHDT and YNNKEL (reference sequence). CDR3 length: 16 residues. The germline V and J ends were trimmed by 0 bases and 5 bases, with 16 bases remaining between them. For the CDR3, the DNA is TGTGCCAGCAGCCAAGAGACGAGGGGCGGCGGGGAGACCCAGTACTTC. As protein: CASSQETRGGGETQYF.

The chain recombines TRBV7-9 with TRBJ1-1, with a possible D match to TRBD1 (6 bases). Trimming cost V 4 bases and J 0 bases, with 9 bases left between them. CDR1 is SEHNR, CDR2 FQNEAQ, per germline (reference sequence). This CDR3 comprises 14 residues. CDR3: CASSSGTLNTEAFF. In nucleotides, the CDR3 is TGTGCCAGCAGCTCCGGGACATTGAACACTGAAGCTTTCTTT. The whole variable domain, remainder taken from reference TRBV7-9 and TRBJ1-1, is DTGVSQNPRHKITKRGQNVTFRCDPISEHNRLYWYRQTLGQGPEFLTYFQNEAQLEKSRLLSDRFSAERPKGSFSTLEIQRTEQGDSAMYLCASSSGTLNTEAFFGQGTRLTVV.

This clonotype appeared many times. The chain employs TRBV20-1 and TRBJ2-1; the D gene is possibly TRBD2 (5 bases). Trimming pared 0 bases from V and 12 bases from J, leaving 21 bases between. The CDR3 spans 15 residues. CDR1 is DFQATT, CDR2 SNEGSKA, per germline (reference sequence). The CDR3 region has the DNA TGCAGTGCTAGAGACCCCGAGGGCAGCCCCCGGTGGCAGTTCTTC. Translating it yields CSARDPEGSPRWQFF.